These 5 T cell receptor beta chains came from one sample sequenced in a study of response to subunit inactivated influenza vaccine. TCRdb independently ran MiXCR on the RT-PCR reads; one entry per CDR3 protein. The repertoire includes 800,000 or so distinct CDR3 sequences, around 20% of them detected once, and more than 8.5% sits in the top ten. Sequenced here: PBMCs from blood, sampled less than 6 days after vaccination. These receptors all stem from a man aged 45 to 65 who received an inactivated influenza vaccine.

The CDR3 loop is CASSPGLAGGPTYNEQFF. DNA for the CDR3: TGTGCCAGCTCACCCGGACTAGCGGGAGGGCCAACCTACAATGAGCAGTTCTTC. The chain carries TRBV18 and TRBJ2-1, with 15 bases that match TRBD2. V gave up 3 bases and J gave up 2 bases; unmatched junction bases: 5. This CDR3 spans 18 amino acids. CDR1 is KGHSH, CDR2 LQKENI, per germline.

The rearrangement joins TRBV15 to TRBJ2-1, with 8 bases identical to TRBD2. Trimming at V came to 3 bases and at J to 7 bases, leaving 8 bases not matched to a gene. Germline V gives CDR1 LNHNV, CDR2 YYDKDF (reference sequence). The CDR3 is 15 residues long. CDR3 protein: CATSRGVAGMNEQFF. The CDR3 nucleotides are TGTGCCACCAGCAGGGGAGTAGCGGGAATGAATGAGCAGTTCTTC.

The V call is TRBV9, the J call TRBJ2-1, with 9 bases aligning to TRBD2. Trimming cost V 2 bases and J 10 bases; bases outside gene matches: 10. Germline CDR1 and CDR2: SGDLS and YYNGEE. CDR3 length: 15 amino acids. CDR3 in amino acids: CASSVLAWGLAEQFF. CDR3 DNA: TGTGCCAGCAGCGTGTTAGCATGGGGACTAGCAGAGCAGTTCTTC.

V and J are TRBV12-3 or TRBV12-4 and TRBJ2-3; TRBD2 agrees at 15 bases. The CDR3 loop spans 15 amino acids. With V trimmed by 4 bases and J by 9 bases, 5 bases remained unmatched. The CDR3 here is CASSSGLAGGTTQYF. CDR3 bases: TGTGCCAGCAGTTCCGGACTAGCGGGAGGGACGACGCAGTATTTT.

The CDR3 DNA reads as TGTGCCAGCAGTGAAACGATGGGGGTCTCCTACAATGAGCAGTTCTTC. This translates into CASSETMGVSYNEQFF. The chain combines TRBV2 with TRBJ2-1, with D perhaps TRBD1 or TRBD2 (5 bases each). CDR1 and CDR2 from the germline V gene are SNHLY and FYNNEI. This CDR3 spans 16 amino acids. The V gene lost 2 bases and the J gene lost 0 bases, with 11 bases spanning the gap.